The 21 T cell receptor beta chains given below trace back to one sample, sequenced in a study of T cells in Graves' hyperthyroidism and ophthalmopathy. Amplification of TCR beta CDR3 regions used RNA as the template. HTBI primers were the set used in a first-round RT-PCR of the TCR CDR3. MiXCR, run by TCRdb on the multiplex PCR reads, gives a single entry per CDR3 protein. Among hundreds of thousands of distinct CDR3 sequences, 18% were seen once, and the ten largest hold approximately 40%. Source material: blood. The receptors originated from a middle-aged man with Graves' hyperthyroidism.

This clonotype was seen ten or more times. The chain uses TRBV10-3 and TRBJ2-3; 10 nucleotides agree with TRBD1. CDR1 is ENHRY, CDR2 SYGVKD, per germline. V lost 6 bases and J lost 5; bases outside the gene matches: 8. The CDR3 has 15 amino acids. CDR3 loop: CAISPDRGHKDTQYF. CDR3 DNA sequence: TGTGCCATCAGCCCCGACAGGGGGCATAAAGATACGCAGTATTTT.

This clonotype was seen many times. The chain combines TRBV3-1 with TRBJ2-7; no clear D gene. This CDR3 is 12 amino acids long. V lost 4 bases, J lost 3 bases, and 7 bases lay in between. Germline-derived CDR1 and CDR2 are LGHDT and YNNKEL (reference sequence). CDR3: CASSLYDYEQYF. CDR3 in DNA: TGTGCCAGCAGCCTATACGACTACGAGCAGTACTTC.

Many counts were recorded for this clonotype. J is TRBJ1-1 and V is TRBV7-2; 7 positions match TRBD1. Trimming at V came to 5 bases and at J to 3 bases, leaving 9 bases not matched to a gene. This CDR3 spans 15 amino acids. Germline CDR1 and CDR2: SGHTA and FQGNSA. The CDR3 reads CASSRGGGGHTEAFF. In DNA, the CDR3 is TGTGCCAGCAGCCGCGGAGGAGGGGGCCACACTGAAGCTTTCTTT.

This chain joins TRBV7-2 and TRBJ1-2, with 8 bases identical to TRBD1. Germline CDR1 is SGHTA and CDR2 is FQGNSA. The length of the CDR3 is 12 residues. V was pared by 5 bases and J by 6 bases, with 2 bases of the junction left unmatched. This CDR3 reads CASSATGDGYTF. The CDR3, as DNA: TGTGCCAGCAGCGCGACAGGGGATGGCTACACCTTC.

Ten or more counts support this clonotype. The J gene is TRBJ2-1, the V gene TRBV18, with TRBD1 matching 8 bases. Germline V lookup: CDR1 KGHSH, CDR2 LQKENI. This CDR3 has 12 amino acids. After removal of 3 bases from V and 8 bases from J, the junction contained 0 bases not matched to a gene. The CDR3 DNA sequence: TGTGCCAGCTCACCGACAGGGGATGAGCAGTTCTTC. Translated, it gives CASSPTGDEQFF.

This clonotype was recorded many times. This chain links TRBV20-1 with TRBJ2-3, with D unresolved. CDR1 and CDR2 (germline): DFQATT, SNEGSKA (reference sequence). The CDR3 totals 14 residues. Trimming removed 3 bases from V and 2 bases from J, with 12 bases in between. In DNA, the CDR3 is TGCAGTGCTAGCGATCCCTTTGTCACAGATACGCAGTATTTT. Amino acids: CSASDPFVTDTQYF.

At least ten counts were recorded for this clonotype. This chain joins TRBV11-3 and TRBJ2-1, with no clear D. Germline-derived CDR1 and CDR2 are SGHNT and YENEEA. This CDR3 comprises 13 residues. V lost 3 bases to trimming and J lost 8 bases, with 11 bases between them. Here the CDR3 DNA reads TGTGCCAGCAGCTTGACAAACACCGATGAGCAGTTCTTC. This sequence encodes CASSLTNTDEQFF.

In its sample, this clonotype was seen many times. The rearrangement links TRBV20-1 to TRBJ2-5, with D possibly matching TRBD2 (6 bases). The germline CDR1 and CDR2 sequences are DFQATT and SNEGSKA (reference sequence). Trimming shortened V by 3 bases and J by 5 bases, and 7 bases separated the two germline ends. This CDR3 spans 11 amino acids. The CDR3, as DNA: TGCAGTGCTAGGGGGAGGGAGACCCAGTACTTC. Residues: CSARGRETQYF.

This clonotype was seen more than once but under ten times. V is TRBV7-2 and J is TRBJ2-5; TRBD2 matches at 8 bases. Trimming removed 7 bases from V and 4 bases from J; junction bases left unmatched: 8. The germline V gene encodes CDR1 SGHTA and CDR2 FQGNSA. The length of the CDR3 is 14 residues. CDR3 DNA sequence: TGTGCCAGCACCATCCCCGGGGGGGCAGAGACCCAGTACTTC. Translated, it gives CASTIPGGAETQYF. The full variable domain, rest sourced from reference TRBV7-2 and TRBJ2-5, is GAGVSQSPSNKVTEKGKDVELRCDPISGHTALYWYRQSLGQGLEFLIYFQGNSAPDKSGLPSDRFSAERTGGSVSTLTIQRTQQEDSAVYLCASTIPGGAETQYFGPGTRLLVL.

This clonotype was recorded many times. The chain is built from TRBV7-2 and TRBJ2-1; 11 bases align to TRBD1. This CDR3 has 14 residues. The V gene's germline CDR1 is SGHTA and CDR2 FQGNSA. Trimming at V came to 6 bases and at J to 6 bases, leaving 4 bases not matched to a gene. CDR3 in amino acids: CASRSDRGPNEQFF. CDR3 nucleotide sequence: TGTGCCAGCAGGTCGGACAGGGGGCCCAATGAGCAGTTCTTC.

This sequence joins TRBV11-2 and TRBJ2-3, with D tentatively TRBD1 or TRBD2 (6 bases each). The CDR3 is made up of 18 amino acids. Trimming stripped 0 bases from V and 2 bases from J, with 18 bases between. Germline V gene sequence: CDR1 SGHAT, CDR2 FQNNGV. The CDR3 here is CASSLDVYRGAITDTQYF. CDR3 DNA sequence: TGTGCCAGCAGCTTAGATGTATATAGGGGGGCGATCACAGATACGCAGTATTTT. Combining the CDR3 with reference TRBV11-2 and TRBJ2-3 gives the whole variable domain EAGVAQSPRYKIIEKRQSVAFWCNPISGHATLYWYQQILGQGPKLLIQFQNNGVVDDSQLPKDRFSAERLKGVDSTLKIQPAKLEDSAVYLCASSLDVYRGAITDTQYFGPGTRLTVL.

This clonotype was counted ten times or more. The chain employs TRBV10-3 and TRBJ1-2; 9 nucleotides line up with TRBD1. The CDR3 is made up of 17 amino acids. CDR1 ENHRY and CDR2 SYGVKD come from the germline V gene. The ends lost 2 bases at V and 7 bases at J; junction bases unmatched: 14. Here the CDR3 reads CAISETRPGQGRGGYTF. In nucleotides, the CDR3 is TGTGCCATCAGTGAGACCCGACCGGGACAGGGAAGAGGTGGCTACACCTTC.

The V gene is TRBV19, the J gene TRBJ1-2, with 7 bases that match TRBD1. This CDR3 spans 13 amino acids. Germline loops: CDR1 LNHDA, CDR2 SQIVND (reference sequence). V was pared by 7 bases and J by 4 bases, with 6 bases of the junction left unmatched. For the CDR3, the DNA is TGTGCCAGTACTCAGGGGGTTGGCTATGGCTACACCTTC. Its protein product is CASTQGVGYGYTF.

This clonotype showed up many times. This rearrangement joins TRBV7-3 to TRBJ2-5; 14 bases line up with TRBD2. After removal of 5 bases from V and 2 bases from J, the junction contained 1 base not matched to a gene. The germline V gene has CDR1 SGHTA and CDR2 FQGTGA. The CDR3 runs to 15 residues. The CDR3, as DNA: TGTGCCAGCAGCCGACTAGCGGGGGGGCAAGAGACCCAGTACTTC. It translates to CASSRLAGGQETQYF.

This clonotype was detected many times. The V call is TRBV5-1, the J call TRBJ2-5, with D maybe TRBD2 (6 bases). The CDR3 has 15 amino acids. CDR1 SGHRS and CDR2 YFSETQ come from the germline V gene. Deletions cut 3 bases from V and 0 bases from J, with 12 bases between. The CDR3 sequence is CASSSSGRYQETQYF. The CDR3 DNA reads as TGCGCCAGCAGCTCCTCAGGGAGGTACCAAGAGACCCAGTACTTC.

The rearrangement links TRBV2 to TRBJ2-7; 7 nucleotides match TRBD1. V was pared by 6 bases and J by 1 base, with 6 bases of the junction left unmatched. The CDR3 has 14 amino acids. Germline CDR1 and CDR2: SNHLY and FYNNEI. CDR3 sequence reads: CASSRDRISYEQYF. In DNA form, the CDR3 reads TGTGCCAGCAGCCGGGACAGAATTTCCTACGAGCAGTACTTC.

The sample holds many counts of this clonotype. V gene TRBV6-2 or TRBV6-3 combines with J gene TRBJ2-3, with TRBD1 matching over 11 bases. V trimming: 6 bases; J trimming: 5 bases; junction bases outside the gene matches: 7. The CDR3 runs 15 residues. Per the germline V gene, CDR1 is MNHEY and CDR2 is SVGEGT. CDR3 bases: TGTGCCAGCAGCAGGCCGGGACAGGGGGTAGATACGCAGTATTTT. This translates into CASSRPGQGVDTQYF.

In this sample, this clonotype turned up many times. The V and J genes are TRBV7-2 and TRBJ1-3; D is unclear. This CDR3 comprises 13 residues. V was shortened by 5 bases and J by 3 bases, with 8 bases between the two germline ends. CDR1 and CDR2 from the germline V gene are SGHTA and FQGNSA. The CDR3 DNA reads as TGTGCCAGCAGCCCGGCACGTGGAAACACCATATATTTT. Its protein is CASSPARGNTIYF. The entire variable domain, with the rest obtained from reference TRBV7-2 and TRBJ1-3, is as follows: GAGVSQSPSNKVTEKGKDVELRCDPISGHTALYWYRQSLGQGLEFLIYFQGNSAPDKSGLPSDRFSAERTGGSVSTLTIQRTQQEDSAVYLCASSPARGNTIYFGEGSWLTVV.

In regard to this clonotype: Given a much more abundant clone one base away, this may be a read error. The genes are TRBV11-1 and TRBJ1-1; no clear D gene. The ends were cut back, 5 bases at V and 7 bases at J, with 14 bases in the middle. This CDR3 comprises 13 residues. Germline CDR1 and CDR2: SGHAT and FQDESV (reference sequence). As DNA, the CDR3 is TGTGCCAGCAGCCTCCGGGTAGAGCTTGAAGCTTTCTTT. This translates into CASSLRVELEAFF.

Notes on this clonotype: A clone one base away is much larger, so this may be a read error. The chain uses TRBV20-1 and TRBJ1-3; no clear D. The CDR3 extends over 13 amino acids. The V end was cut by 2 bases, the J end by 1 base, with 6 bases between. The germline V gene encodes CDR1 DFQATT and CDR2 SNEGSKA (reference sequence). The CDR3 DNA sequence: TGCAGTGCTAGACGCAGTTCTGGAAACACCATATATTTT. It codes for CSARRSSGNTIYF.

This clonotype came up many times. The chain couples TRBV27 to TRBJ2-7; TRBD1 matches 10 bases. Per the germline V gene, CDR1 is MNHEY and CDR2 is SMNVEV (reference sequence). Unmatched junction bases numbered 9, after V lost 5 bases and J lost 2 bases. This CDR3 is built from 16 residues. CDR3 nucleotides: TGTGCCAGCAGTCGGCTCGGGACAGGGGAGACCTACGAGCAGTACTTC. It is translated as CASSRLGTGETYEQYF.